The clone carrying this TCR beta chain was seen repeatedly, ten times or more. The antigen is undetermined. The data are from a study of breast tumors, draining lymph nodes, adjacent tissues. Study outcomes and limitations: Data only fit, rather than demonstrated, lymph node origin of most tumor T cells. Compared with basal-like, luminal-like tumors shared significantly more repertoire with nontumor tissue.

One entry per CDR3 protein results from TCRdb running MiXCR on the multiplex PCR reads. The table has fewer than 200,000 distinct CDR3 sequences, roughly 30% seen once. The CDR3 has 12 amino acids. The V end was cut by 4 bases, the J end by 6 bases, with 10 bases between. Germline CDR1 is SGHVS and CDR2 is FNYEAQ. The lymph nodes were axillary draining lymph nodes from breast cancer patients. The V call is TRBV7-6, the J call TRBJ2-7; D tentatively fits TRBD1 or TRBD2 (5 bases each). Sequencing was done on a sample of axillary lymph node tissue. The clonotype originates from a female donor with breast cancer. Some clones in this sample may be carry-over from other donors' samples. The CDR3 DNA is TGTGCCAGCAGCTCCTCAGGGACCGAGCAGTACTTC. It yields the protein CASSSSGTEQYF.